These T cell receptor beta chains were read from a single sample in a study of blood T cells in healthy people across ages. Using its own MiXCR run on the 5' RACE reads, TCRdb lists one record per CDR3 protein. The profile covers 450,000 to 700,000 distinct CDR3 sequences, with roughly 29% appearing a single time and less than 20% taken by the ten largest. The sample was blood. The receptors were gathered from a woman between 65 and 79 years old in good health. CDR3s include the opening cysteine and the closing phenylalanine or tryptophan. D genes are given only for firm matches. Size tells how often a clone was seen (once, few, many) or the class of an expanded clone, and some rows leave it out.

len: 15
v_gene: TRBV6-5
abundance: few
j_gene: TRBJ1-2
d_gene: NA
CDR3nt: TGTGCCAGCAGTTACTCGACAGGTGTCGGCTATGGCTACACCTTC
CDR3aa: CASSYSTGVGYGYTF

len: 13
v_gene: TRBV29-1
abundance: NA
j_gene: TRBJ2-3
d_gene: TRBD1
CDR3nt: TGCAGCGTTGACAGGGGGTTCACAGATACGCAGTATTTT
CDR3aa: CSVDRGFTDTQYF

len: 14
v_gene: TRBV20-1
abundance: NA
j_gene: TRBJ2-7
d_gene: NA
CDR3nt: TGCAGTGCTTCTGACATTAGCTTATTCTACGAGCAGTACTTC
CDR3aa: CSASDISLFYEQYF

len: 14
v_gene: TRBV29-1
abundance: few
j_gene: TRBJ2-7
d_gene: TRBD1
CDR3nt: TGCAGAGATGTTTGGGACAGGGTCACCTACGAGCAGTACTTC
CDR3aa: CRDVWDRVTYEQYF

len: 13
v_gene: TRBV20-1
abundance: NA
j_gene: TRBJ2-5
d_gene: NA
CDR3nt: TGCAGTGCTAGAGAGACTCTCGGGGAGACCCAGTACTTC
CDR3aa: CSARETLGETQYF

len: 15
v_gene: TRBV5-1
abundance: once
j_gene: TRBJ1-1
d_gene: TRBD1
CDR3nt: TGCGCCAGCAGCTTTTTACAGGGGGCCGAGACTGAAGCTTTCTTT
CDR3aa: CASSFLQGAETEAFF

len: 15
v_gene: TRBV4-1
abundance: NA
j_gene: TRBJ2-7
d_gene: TRBD2
CDR3nt: TGCGCCAGCAGCCTGGGGACTAGCGGACTCTACGAGCAGTACTTC
CDR3aa: CASSLGTSGLYEQYF

len: 14
v_gene: TRBV5-1
abundance: NA
j_gene: TRBJ2-5
d_gene: TRBD2
CDR3nt: TGCGCCGGCAGACGTGCGAACGGGGGGGAGACCCAGTACTTC
CDR3aa: CAGRRANGGETQYF

len: 13
v_gene: TRBV25-1
abundance: few
j_gene: TRBJ1-2
d_gene: TRBD1
CDR3nt: TGTGCCAGCACGAGGGGGCACGGATTTGGCTACACCTTC
CDR3aa: CASTRGHGFGYTF

len: 15
v_gene: TRBV6-1
abundance: NA
j_gene: TRBJ2-1
d_gene: TRBD1
CDR3nt: TGTGCCAGCAGTGGGGGCCGGACAGGGGGGCGAACGCAGTTCTTC
CDR3aa: CASSGGRTGGRTQFF

len: 15
v_gene: TRBV20-1
abundance: few
j_gene: TRBJ2-3
d_gene: TRBD2
CDR3nt: TGCAGTGCTCGGCTTTCGGGGGGGAGCACAGATACGCAGTATTTT
CDR3aa: CSARLSGGSTDTQYF

len: 15
v_gene: TRBV20-1
abundance: many
j_gene: TRBJ2-3
d_gene: NA
CDR3nt: TGCAGTGCTAGGGATAACCTCCGGGGCACAGATACGCAGTATTTT
CDR3aa: CSARDNLRGTDTQYF

len: 16
v_gene: TRBV4-1
abundance: many
j_gene: TRBJ2-5
d_gene: TRBD2
CDR3nt: TGCGCCAGCAGCCCAGCGGGGGGATCCGGTATAGAGACCCAGTACTTC
CDR3aa: CASSPAGGSGIETQYF

len: 14
v_gene: TRBV5-1
abundance: many
j_gene: TRBJ1-2
d_gene: TRBD1
CDR3nt: TGCGCCAGCAGCTCGGGACAGGGAGGATATGGCTACACCTTC
CDR3aa: CASSSGQGGYGYTF

len: 13
v_gene: TRBV20-1
abundance: NA
j_gene: TRBJ2-1
d_gene: NA
CDR3nt: TGCAGTGCTCGAATCAGCTCCTACAATGAGCAGTTCTTC
CDR3aa: CSARISSYNEQFF

len: 13
v_gene: TRBV29-1
abundance: many
j_gene: TRBJ2-1
d_gene: NA
CDR3nt: TGCAGCGCTGGACAGCAAACCTACAATGAGCAGTTCTTC
CDR3aa: CSAGQQTYNEQFF

len: 14
v_gene: TRBV5-6
abundance: NA
j_gene: TRBJ2-2
d_gene: TRBD1
CDR3nt: TGTGCCAGCAGGGGGACAGTTAACACCGGGGAGCTGTTTTTT
CDR3aa: CASRGTVNTGELFF

len: 11
v_gene: TRBV7-2
abundance: NA
j_gene: TRBJ2-7
d_gene: NA
CDR3nt: TGTGCCAGCAACTTAGGGGGTGAGCAGTACTTC
CDR3aa: CASNLGGEQYF